The entry below describes one T cell receptor (beta chain). The data were obtained in a study of blood T cell repertoires in COVID-19. Study details: Samples came from the United States, Italy and Spain, spanning acute and convalescent COVID-19. PBMCs, B-cell-depleted T cells, or T cells were the source of the cDNA or gDNA that made up the material.

CDR3 length: 16 residues. The germline V gene has CDR1 SGHRS and CDR2 YFSETQ. Deletions cut 2 bases from V and 0 bases from J, with 13 bases between. Patients of the Seattle cohort, enrolled during active infection, were followed longitudinally. The assay was immunoSEQ multiplex PCR, and TCRdb's table has in-frame clones only and misses some. The sample contains approximately 250,000 clones, 86% of which appear only once. The material sequenced was peripheral blood. V and J are TRBV5-1 and TRBJ2-3, with D possibly matching TRBD2 (6 bases). This clonotype was obtained from a woman at least 80 years old with COVID-19, enrolled during active disease. The CDR3 nucleotides read TGCGCCAGCAGCTTCGTGGTAGCGGAGAGCACAGATACGCAGTATTTT. Residues: CASSFVVAESTDTQYF.